This T cell receptor (beta chain) was sequenced during a study of blood T cell repertoires in COVID-19. About the study: The United States, Italy and Spain provided the acute and convalescent COVID-19 samples. PBMCs, B-cell-depleted T cells, or T cells were the source of the cDNA or gDNA that made up the material.

Authors' methods: Amplified reference gene primers provided the basis for estimating nucleated cell counts. Sequencing used immunoSEQ multiplex PCR; TCRdb keeps in-frame clones, though not all of them. V, J and clone size are taken as reported in that table, and D and trimming were inferred from the DNA itself. The table lists 65,000 to 75,000 clones, about 81% of them singletons, with less than 20% in the top ten. Germline CDR1 reads MNHEY; CDR2 reads SMNVEV (reference sequence). With 4 bases removed from V and 9 bases from J, the gap between germline ends came to 16 bases. The CDR3 has 15 residues.

The J gene is TRBJ1-6, the V gene TRBV27; perhaps TRBD1 as D (5 bases). Sequencing was performed on peripheral blood. The TCR sequence derives from a man older than 75 with acute or convalescent COVID-19. The CDR3 sequence: CASSSPGPVVSPLHF. The CDR3 DNA is TGTGCCAGCAGTTCCCCAGGGCCGGTAGTTTCACCCCTCCACTTT.